There are many counts of the clone carrying this TCR beta chain. Antigen: not known. The CDR3 sequence is 13 residues long. Trimming pared 2 bases from V and 9 bases from J, leaving 17 bases between. Germline loops: CDR1 DFQATT, CDR2 SNEGSKA (reference sequence). The source material, RNA transcripts, was used to amplify TCR beta CDR3 regions. When the TCR CDR3 underwent first-round RT-PCR, the HTBI primer set was used. TCRdb fed the multiplex PCR reads into MiXCR, producing one record per CDR3 protein. The sample records approximately 700,000 distinct CDR3 sequences, about a sixth being singletons. This sample stems from a study of T cells in Graves' hyperthyroidism and ophthalmopathy. Overall study results and limits: For ophthalmopathy, model prediction preceded onset by a median about 6 months.

This sequence joins TRBV20-1 and TRBJ2-7; tentative D call: TRBD2 (6 bases). This TCR came from a man in his late teens or twenties with Graves' hyperthyroidism. The specimen was blood. This chain's CDR3 is CSARSGRTPWQYF. The CDR3 DNA follows: TGCAGTGCTAGATCAGGGAGGACACCCTGGCAGTACTTC.